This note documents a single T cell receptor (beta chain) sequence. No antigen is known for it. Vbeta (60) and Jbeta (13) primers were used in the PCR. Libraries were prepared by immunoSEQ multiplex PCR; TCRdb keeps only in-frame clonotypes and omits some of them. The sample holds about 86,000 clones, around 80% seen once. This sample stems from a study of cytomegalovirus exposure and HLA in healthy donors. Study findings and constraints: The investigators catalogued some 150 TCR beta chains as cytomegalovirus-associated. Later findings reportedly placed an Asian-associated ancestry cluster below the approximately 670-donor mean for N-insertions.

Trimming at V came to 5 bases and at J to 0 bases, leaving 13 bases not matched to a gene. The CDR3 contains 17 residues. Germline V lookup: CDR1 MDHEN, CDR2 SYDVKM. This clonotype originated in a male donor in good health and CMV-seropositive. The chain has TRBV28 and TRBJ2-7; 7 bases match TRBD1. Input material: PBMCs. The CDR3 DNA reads TGTGCCAGCAGTGTTAAGCTGGGACAGCTGAGCTCCTACGAGCAGTACTTC. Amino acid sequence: CASSVKLGQLSSYEQYF.